This T cell receptor beta chain originates from a study of Ad26.COV2.S vaccination and SARS-CoV-2 variants. Study-level findings and limits: Breadth of non-spike TCRs did not differ between vaccinees and placebo recipients.

Clones were read by immunoSEQ multiplex PCR, and TCRdb kept only the in-frame ones, dropping some. The table records 300,000 to 400,000 clones, around 89% of them present only once. Treatment reported: 15 to 20 received Ad26.COV2.S at low or high dose, single or two shots; about 5 received placebo; per-sample allocation not given. Samples were taken on day 63 after the first vaccine or placebo injection. An adult donor aged 18-55 years was enrolled in Boston. The germline V gene has CDR1 SGHTA and CDR2 FQGTGA. The CDR3 is 16 residues long. The V segment lost 5 bases and the J segment 2 bases; nucleotides outside the gene matches: 5. To note about this clone: The antigen remains unidentified.

The sample consisted of peripheral blood, taken in a trial of Ad26.COV2.S vaccine versus placebo. The source is a person aged 18-60 years who received the Ad26.COV2.S COVID-19 vaccine or a placebo. This chain uses TRBV7-3 with TRBJ2-2, with 10 nucleotides matching TRBD2. The CDR3 is CASSPIAGGNTGELFF. CDR3 DNA sequence: TGTGCCAGCAGCCCCATAGCGGGGGGTAACACCGGGGAGCTGTTTTTT. Full variable domain (outside the CDR3, taken from reference TRBV7-3 and TRBJ2-2): GAGVSQTPSNKVTEKGKYVELRCDPISGHTALYWYRQSLGQGPEFLIYFQGTGAADDSGLPNDRFFAVRPEGSVSTLKIQRTERGDSAVYLCASSPIAGGNTGELFFGEGSRLTVL.